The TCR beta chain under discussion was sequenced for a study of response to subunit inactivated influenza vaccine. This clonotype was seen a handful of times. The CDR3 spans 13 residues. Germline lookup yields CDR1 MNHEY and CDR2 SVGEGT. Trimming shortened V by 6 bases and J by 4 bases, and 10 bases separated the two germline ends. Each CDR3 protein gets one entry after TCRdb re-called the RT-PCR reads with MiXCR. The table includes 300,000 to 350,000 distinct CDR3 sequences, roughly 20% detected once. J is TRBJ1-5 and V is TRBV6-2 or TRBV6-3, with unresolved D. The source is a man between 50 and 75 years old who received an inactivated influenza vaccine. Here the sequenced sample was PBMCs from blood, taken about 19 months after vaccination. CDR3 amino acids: CASSSIGNQPQHF. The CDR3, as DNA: TGTGCCAGCAGCTCGATAGGGAATCAGCCCCAGCATTTT.